This T cell receptor beta chain was captured by sequencing in a study of T cells in Graves' hyperthyroidism and ophthalmopathy. Patients aged 18 to 65 had newly diagnosed hyperthyroidism of under 2 months' duration. Study results and limitations: Ophthalmopathy stood apart from stable hyperthyroidism in a 13 V-J model.

The CDR3 has 15 residues. Looked up from germline, CDR1 is LGHNA and CDR2 is YSLEER. The V end was cut by 0 bases, the J end by 8 bases, with 16 bases between. RNA transcripts gave rise to amplified TCR beta CDR3 regions. With the HTBI primer set, the TCR CDR3 went through a first round of RT-PCR. One entry per CDR3 protein results from TCRdb running MiXCR on the multiplex PCR reads. The data show approximately 710,000 distinct CDR3 sequences, 15% to 20% seen once. In this sample, this clonotype turned up a few times. Its antigen is not known. The chain combines TRBV4-3 with TRBJ1-2, with D tentatively TRBD1 (5 bases). This receptor was identified in a man aged 50-60 years with Graves' hyperthyroidism. The sample was blood. The CDR3 here is CASSQDRGEERGYTF. The CDR3 nucleotides are TGCGCCAGCAGCCAAGATAGAGGGGAAGAAAGGGGCTACACCTTC.